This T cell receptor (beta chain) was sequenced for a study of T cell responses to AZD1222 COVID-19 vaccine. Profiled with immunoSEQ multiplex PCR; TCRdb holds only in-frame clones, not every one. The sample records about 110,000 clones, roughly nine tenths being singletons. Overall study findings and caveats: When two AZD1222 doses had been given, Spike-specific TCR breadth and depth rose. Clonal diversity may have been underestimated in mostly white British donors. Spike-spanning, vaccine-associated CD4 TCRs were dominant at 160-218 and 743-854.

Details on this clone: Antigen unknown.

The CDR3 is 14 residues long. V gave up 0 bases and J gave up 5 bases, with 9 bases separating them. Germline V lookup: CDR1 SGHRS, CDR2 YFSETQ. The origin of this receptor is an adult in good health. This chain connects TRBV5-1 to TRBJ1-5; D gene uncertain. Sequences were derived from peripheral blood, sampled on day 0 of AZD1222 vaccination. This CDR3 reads CASSLVGIDQPQHF. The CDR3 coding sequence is TGCGCCAGCAGCTTGGTAGGGATAGATCAGCCCCAGCATTTT.